The 19 T cell receptor beta chains in this list originate from one sample, sequenced in a study of T cell repertoires in cytomegalovirus infection. TCRdb fed the reads into MiXCR, producing one record per CDR3 protein. The data hold about 890,000 distinct CDR3 sequences, with 31% observed a single time. Their antigens remain unidentified. Material: cultured CD8+ T cells from PBMCs, obtained from culture after CMV antigen stimulation. The source is a human donor in good health (CMV status not recorded). Some clones in this sample may be carry-over from other donors' samples.

The chain has TRBV7-2 and TRBJ1-2; no definite D call. The CDR3 totals 15 residues. The germline V gene has CDR1 SGHTA and CDR2 FQGNSA. V lost 3 bases to trimming and J lost 6 bases, with 17 bases between them. CDR3 sequence: CASSLYGGVGDGYTF. The CDR3 nucleotides read TGTGCCAGCAGCTTGTATGGTGGAGTCGGAGATGGCTACACCTTC.

This clonotype has ten or more counts. This chain connects TRBV5-6 to TRBJ2-1; 7 nucleotides match TRBD1. Germline V gene lookup returns CDR1 SGHDT and CDR2 YYEEEE. This CDR3 has 16 residues. J gave up 1 base and V 3 bases, and 7 bases lay outside the gene matches. The CDR3 loop is CASSSPTGVSYNEQFF. The CDR3 nucleotides read TGTGCCAGCAGCTCACCCACAGGGGTATCCTACAATGAGCAGTTCTTC.

The chain couples TRBV20-1 to TRBJ2-1, with D perhaps being TRBD1 or TRBD2 (5 bases each). The CDR3 has 14 amino acids. From germline, CDR1 is DFQATT and CDR2 SNEGSKA (reference sequence). Trimming took off 7 bases at V and 7 bases at J, with 20 bases between the two ends. The CDR3 region has the DNA TGCAGTGTCATTAACTTAGGGGCGGGTAATGAGCAGTTCTTC. Residues: CSVINLGAGNEQFF.

This clonotype has only one observation. This CDR3 is CASSYLPGQGFEKLFF. The CDR3 DNA sequence: TGTGCCAGCAGCTACCTCCCCGGACAGGGATTTGAAAAACTGTTTTTT. V and J are TRBV6-5 and TRBJ1-4, with 8 positions matching TRBD1. Germline loops: CDR1 MNHEY, CDR2 SVGAGI. V trimming: 6 bases; J trimming: 7 bases; junction bases outside the gene matches: 13. CDR3 length: 16 amino acids.

This clonotype was seen ten or more times. This rearrangement joins TRBV7-6 to TRBJ1-4; D is uncertain. This CDR3 is built from 13 residues. Germline V gene sequence: CDR1 SGHVS, CDR2 FNYEAQ. V lost 1 base and J 6 bases, leaving 6 bases between the germline ends. The CDR3 DNA is TGTGCCAGCAGCTTAGACAGTCATGAAAAACTGTTTTTT. This codes for CASSLDSHEKLFF.

This clonotype was seen a handful of times. The rearrangement uses TRBV6-2 or TRBV6-3 and TRBJ1-5, with D perhaps matching TRBD1 (5 bases). The CDR3 is made up of 17 amino acids. Deletions cut 6 bases from V and 11 bases from J, with 29 bases between. The V gene's germline CDR1 is MNHEY and CDR2 SVGEGT. This CDR3 reads CASSRGYAAGIDRAQHF. CDR3 DNA sequence: TGTGCCAGCAGCCGGGGGTATGCGGCAGGGATAGACAGAGCCCAGCATTTT.

This chain connects TRBV7-9 to TRBJ1-2; D remains unclear. Germline V gene lookup returns CDR1 SEHNR and CDR2 FQNEAQ (reference sequence). The CDR3 covers 13 residues. The ends were cut back, 3 bases at V and 5 bases at J, with 10 bases in the middle. In nucleotides, the CDR3 is TGTGCCAGCAGCTTCGGTCCTGAATATGGCTACACCTTC. It encodes CASSFGPEYGYTF.

The V and J genes are TRBV6-2 or TRBV6-3 and TRBJ2-3; tentative D call: TRBD1 (5 bases). The CDR3 extends over 16 amino acids. The germline CDR1 and CDR2 sequences are MNHEY and SVGEGT. Trimming took off 6 bases at V and 2 bases at J, with 18 bases between the two ends. CDR3 protein: CASSLKGYSSTDTQYF. The CDR3 bases are TGTGCCAGCAGCCTTAAGGGGTACTCTTCCACAGATACGCAGTATTTT.

This clonotype has just a few counts. DNA for the CDR3: TGTGCCAGCAGGGTTAGGGGGCCGGAAAACATTCAGTACTTC. It specifies CASRVRGPENIQYF. The chain has TRBV27 and TRBJ2-4; 7 bases line up with TRBD1. The CDR3 spans 14 residues. Germline V gives CDR1 MNHEY, CDR2 SMNVEV (reference sequence). Germline trimming cut 6 bases from V and 5 bases from J; bases unmatched to any gene: 7.

There are a few counts of this clonotype. The V gene is TRBV6-1, the J gene TRBJ1-5, with TRBD1 as a possible D gene (5 bases). This CDR3 is 14 amino acids long. Trimming pared 2 bases from V and 4 bases from J, leaving 9 bases between. Germline V gene lookup returns CDR1 MNHNS and CDR2 SASEGT. CDR3 in amino acids: CASSEKTANQPQHF. As DNA, the CDR3 is TGTGCCAGCAGTGAAAAGACAGCGAATCAGCCCCAGCATTTT.

This clonotype was detected only a few times. The chain links TRBV6-5 to TRBJ2-2; D is undetermined. The CDR3 loop spans 11 amino acids. Germline CDR1 reads MNHEY; CDR2 reads SVGAGI. V shed 7 bases and J shed 6 bases, with 6 bases lying between them. CDR3 region: CASTQSGELFF. As DNA, the CDR3 is TGTGCCAGCACCCAGTCCGGGGAGCTGTTTTTT.

The rearrangement uses TRBV5-6 and TRBJ2-7, with TRBD2 matching over 10 bases. Germline lookup yields CDR1 SGHDT and CDR2 YYEEEE. J gave up 4 bases and V 4 bases, and 5 bases lay outside the gene matches. The CDR3 loop spans 14 amino acids. The CDR3 coding sequence is TGTGCCAGCAGCCATGGGACTAGCGAGTACGAGCAGTACTTC. It encodes CASSHGTSEYEQYF.

This clonotype was detected only once. The chain recombines TRBV27 with TRBJ2-7, with 13 bases that match TRBD2. CDR1 and CDR2 from the germline V gene are MNHEY and SMNVEV (reference sequence). Trimming cost V 5 bases and J 5 bases; bases outside gene matches: 15. This CDR3 is 18 amino acids long. The CDR3 loop is CASSTTSGGFFTPDEQYF. The DNA for the CDR3 is TGTGCCAGCAGTACGACTAGCGGGGGGTTTTTTACTCCCGACGAGCAGTACTTC.

This clonotype was observed many times. The chain has TRBV7-6 and TRBJ2-3; D is perhaps TRBD2 (6 bases). The CDR3 length is 16 residues. Germline CDR1 and CDR2: SGHVS and FNYEAQ. V lost 1 base and J lost 7, with 18 bases in between. DNA of the CDR3: TGTGCCAGCAGCTTAGAGGGAGGTGGCGTGGTGAATACGCAGTATTTT. It specifies CASSLEGGGVVNTQYF.

This clonotype was picked up a small number of times. The V gene is TRBV20-1, the J gene TRBJ1-2; 8 bases match TRBD1. The J segment lost 2 bases and the V segment lost 7 bases, leaving 3 bases of the junction unmatched. This CDR3 comprises 12 residues. Germline CDR1 and CDR2: DFQATT and SNEGSKA (reference sequence). CDR3 coding DNA: TGCAGTGTCTGGACAGGGAACTATGGCTACACCTTC. Translated: CSVWTGNYGYTF.

V is TRBV6-2 or TRBV6-3 and J is TRBJ1-6; tentative D call: TRBD1 (6 bases). The CDR3 has 14 residues. Germline V gene data show CDR1 as MNHEY and CDR2 as SVGEGT. Trimming stripped 6 bases from V and 9 bases from J, with 15 bases between. The CDR3 loop reads CASSPTGYGSPLHF. In nucleotides, the CDR3 is TGTGCCAGCAGCCCTACAGGGTACGGTTCACCCCTCCACTTT.

This clonotype was found a few times. This chain links TRBV28 with TRBJ1-5; no firm D call. Trimming took 4 bases from V and 0 from J, leaving 25 bases between them. The CDR3 spans 20 residues. CDR1 and CDR2 (germline): MDHEN, SYDVKM. DNA of the CDR3: TGTGCCAGCAGTTCCCCCGTCCGGAGGAGGTGGGAATATAGCAATCAGCCCCAGCATTTT. Amino acid sequence: CASSSPVRRRWEYSNQPQHF.

This clonotype was detected a few times. V usage is TRBV7-9 and J usage is TRBJ2-5; 7 bases fit TRBD1. This CDR3 is built from 16 residues. Germline CDR1 is SEHNR and CDR2 is FQNEAQ (reference sequence). Trimming cost V 3 bases and J 4 bases; bases outside gene matches: 11. CDR3 sequence (DNA): TGTGCCAGCAGCTTCGGACAGGATCGGGGCCGAGAGACCCAGTACTTC. This codes for CASSFGQDRGRETQYF.

This clonotype has more than one count but fewer than ten. V is TRBV12-3 or TRBV12-4 and J is TRBJ2-3; D gene unclear. The CDR3 loop spans 15 amino acids. With 2 bases removed from V and 0 bases from J, the gap between germline ends came to 9 bases. CDR3 protein: CASSLWAVSTDTQYF. CDR3 nucleotides: TGTGCCAGCAGTTTATGGGCGGTGAGCACAGATACGCAGTATTTT.